The 22 T cell receptor beta chains reported below all come from one sample, sequenced in a study of T cell changes during pregnancy in multiple sclerosis. Data came from immunoSEQ multiplex PCR; TCRdb stores just in-frame clones and leaves some out. The sample shows roughly 24,000 clones, roughly 86% of them seen only once. Sequencing used CD4+ T cells from peripheral blood mononuclear cells, obtained in the second trimester of pregnancy. The origin of the receptors is a female donor in good health, enrolled as a control in a pregnancy study.

The chain joins TRBV5-1 to TRBJ1-1, with 7 bases identical to TRBD1. Germline assignment: CDR1 SGHRS and CDR2 YFSETQ. V trimming: 1 base; J trimming: 4 bases; junction bases outside the gene matches: 1. The CDR3 length is 13 residues. CDR3 coding DNA: TGCGCCAGCAGCTTGAACAGGGGCACTGAAGCTTTCTTT. Encoded protein: CASSLNRGTEAFF.

The genes are TRBV5-1 and TRBJ2-7; tentative D call: TRBD2 (6 bases). The CDR3 length is 15 residues. CDR1 is SGHRS, CDR2 YFSETQ, per germline. V was pared by 1 base and J by 3 bases, with 14 bases between. The CDR3 DNA reads TGCGCCAGCAGCTTGATCGTCGGAGGGTTCTACGAGCAGTACTTC. Protein sequence: CASSLIVGGFYEQYF.

This clone occurred once. One junction end does not reproduce the germline sequence, and a read error may be involved. This chain joins TRBV4-2 and TRBJ2-1; TRBD2 agrees at 8 bases. The CDR3 is 17 amino acids. Germline-derived CDR1 and CDR2 are LGHNA and YNFKEQ. The CDR3 loop is CASSQEARGGHSNGQFF. The DNA of the CDR3 is TGTGCCAGCAGCCAAGAAGCACGCGGGGGGCATTCCAATGGGCAGTTCTTC.

This sequence joins TRBV28 and TRBJ1-2, with unresolved D. V lost 7 bases to trimming and J lost 5 bases, with 8 bases between them. CDR3 size: 11 residues. CDR1 is MDHEN, CDR2 SYDVKM, per germline. The CDR3 coding sequence is TGTGCCAGCACATTCCATTATGGCTACACCTTC. Its protein product is CASTFHYGYTF.

The genes are TRBV30 and TRBJ2-3; D ambiguous. Per the germline V gene, CDR1 is GTSNPN and CDR2 is SVGIG (reference sequence). Trimming removed 1 base at V and 0 bases at J, with 11 bases between. The CDR3 spans 15 residues. CDR3 protein: CAWSGDGGSTDTQYF. CDR3 coding DNA: TGTGCCTGGAGTGGTGACGGCGGTAGCACAGATACGCAGTATTTT.

This chain uses TRBV11-2 with TRBJ2-2; possible D gene TRBD1, 5 bases. Trimming shortened V by 0 bases and J by 3 bases, and 11 bases separated the two germline ends. This CDR3 spans 16 amino acids. CDR1 SGHAT and CDR2 FQNNGV come from the germline V gene. CDR3 sequence: CASSLEGRADTGELFF. The CDR3 region has the DNA TGTGCCAGCAGCTTAGAAGGCAGGGCGGACACCGGGGAGCTGTTTTTT.

By sample fraction, this clone is medium-sized. This chain connects TRBV11-2 to TRBJ2-3; TRBD2 matches at 8 bases. The CDR3 is 16 residues long. Germline CDR1 is SGHAT and CDR2 is FQNNGV. Trimming took 5 bases from V and 0 from J; bases not matched to a gene: 7. CDR3 sequence (DNA): TGTGCCAGCAGCCCTAGGCCTAGCGGGAGCACAGATACGCAGTATTTT. Its translation is CASSPRPSGSTDTQYF.

This clone came up once. The rearrangement uses TRBV4-1 and TRBJ2-7, with TRBD1 as a possible D gene (5 bases). The V end lost 1 base, the J end lost 2 bases, and 9 bases lay between the germline ends. Germline loops: CDR1 MGHRA, CDR2 YSYEKL. The CDR3 has 14 amino acids. CDR3 bases: TGCGCCAGCAGCCAAGCCGAAGGGGCCTACGAGCAGTACTTC. Translating it yields CASSQAEGAYEQYF.

The V and J genes are TRBV30 and TRBJ1-1, with a weak D call TRBD1 (6 bases). Germline CDR1 reads GTSNPN; CDR2 reads SVGIG (reference sequence). The ends were cut back, 6 bases at V and 9 bases at J, with 20 bases in the middle. The CDR3 contains 13 residues. The CDR3 reads CACYTGLQSKAFF. CDR3 DNA: TGTGCCTGCTATACAGGGCTTCAGAGTAAAGCTTTCTTT.

This chain joins TRBV4-1 and TRBJ2-3, with 8 positions matching TRBD1. Germline values: CDR1 MGHRA, CDR2 YSYEKL. The trim removed 1 base at V and 4 bases at J, leaving 4 bases unmatched. CDR3 length: 15 residues. The CDR3 spells CASSQGQGWADTQYF. The CDR3 nucleotides read TGCGCCAGCAGCCAAGGACAGGGGTGGGCAGATACGCAGTATTTT.

This chain joins TRBV9 and TRBJ1-3; D is undetermined. V was trimmed by 1 base and J by 4 bases, leaving 12 bases between them. The CDR3 has 15 amino acids. Germline assignment: CDR1 SGDLS and CDR2 YYNGEE. The CDR3 DNA follows: TGTGCCAGCAGCGTACTAGCGGGAGGAGGAAACACCATATATTTT. Protein product: CASSVLAGGGNTIYF.

The J gene is TRBJ2-2, the V gene TRBV7-3; D is undetermined. The CDR3 extends over 15 amino acids. Germline-derived CDR1 and CDR2 are SGHTA and FQGTGA. Between the trimmed V and J ends, which lost 5 bases and 6 bases, there was a span of 16 bases. Written as DNA, the CDR3 is TGTGCCAGCAGCAAATCGTTAGGAGACCCCGGGGAGCTGTTTTTT. This gives the protein CASSKSLGDPGELFF.

The chain is built from TRBV7-9 and TRBJ2-7; the match to TRBD2 covers 7 bases. Germline loops: CDR1 SEHNR, CDR2 FQNEAQ (reference sequence). Unmatched junction bases numbered 18, after V lost 5 bases and J lost 5 bases. This CDR3 spans 17 amino acids. This chain's CDR3 is CASSLMGGREKLNEQYF. CDR3 coding DNA: TGTGCCAGCAGCCTAATGGGAGGGCGGGAGAAGCTGAACGAGCAGTACTTC.

The chain is built from TRBV19 and TRBJ2-5, with TRBD1 matching 7 bases. V lost 3 bases to trimming and J lost 0 bases; unmatched junction nucleotides: 4. The CDR3 totals 15 residues. CDR1 and CDR2 from the germline V gene are LNHDA and SQIVND (reference sequence). CDR3 amino acids: CASSIGRGNQETQYF. For the CDR3, the DNA is TGTGCCAGTAGTATTGGCAGGGGGAACCAAGAGACCCAGTACTTC.

The V and J genes are TRBV29-1 and TRBJ1-1, with D maybe TRBD1 (5 bases). V was pared by 4 bases and J by 1 base, with 10 bases between. Germline V gene sequence: CDR1 SQVTM, CDR2 ANQGSEA. This CDR3 has 13 residues. In DNA form, the CDR3 reads TGCAGCGTTGGAAGGGGATCGAACACTGAAGCTTTCTTT. This gives the protein CSVGRGSNTEAFF.

The gene calls are TRBV14 and TRBJ1-1; D is undetermined. CDR1 and CDR2 from the germline V gene are SGHDN and FVKESK. The CDR3 contains 13 residues. Between the trimmed V and J ends, which lost 4 bases and 5 bases, there was a span of 11 bases. DNA for the CDR3: TGTGCCAGCAGCCCGAGGGAGATTACTGAAGCTTTCTTT. It codes for CASSPREITEAFF.

The chain carries TRBV7-2 and TRBJ2-7, with a possible D match to TRBD2 (5 bases). Germline loops: CDR1 SGHTA, CDR2 FQGNSA. V shed 7 bases and J shed 0 bases, with 10 bases lying between them. This CDR3 contains 13 residues. DNA for the CDR3: TGTGCCAGCATGAAGGACTCCTCCTACGAGCAGTACTTC. As protein: CASMKDSSYEQYF.

This clone turned up a few times. The chain is built from TRBV5-1 and TRBJ1-6; TRBD1 matches 9 bases. The CDR3 totals 15 residues. Germline-derived CDR1 and CDR2 are SGHRS and YFSETQ. With V trimmed by 4 bases and J by 10 bases, 9 bases remained unmatched. The CDR3 loop is CASSPDRGVQSPLHF. CDR3 bases: TGCGCCAGCAGCCCGGACAGGGGAGTCCAATCACCCCTCCACTTT.

CDR3 region: CSVEAGTVNTEAFF. Written as DNA, the CDR3 is TGCAGCGTTGAGGCCGGGACAGTGAACACTGAAGCTTTCTTT. This chain links TRBV29-1 with TRBJ1-1; TRBD1 matches 7 bases. From germline, CDR1 is SQVTM and CDR2 ANQGSEA. The CDR3 loop spans 14 amino acids. Germline trimming cut 3 bases from V and 0 bases from J; bases unmatched to any gene: 4.

The chain combines TRBV5-1 with TRBJ2-1; D is possibly TRBD2 (6 bases). The CDR3 runs to 16 residues. V was trimmed by 4 bases and J by 0 bases, leaving 14 bases between them. Germline values: CDR1 SGHRS, CDR2 YFSETQ. CDR3 DNA: TGCGCCAGCAGCCCGATGGGGGGAAGCTCCTACAATGAGCAGTTCTTC. As protein: CASSPMGGSSYNEQFF.

The CDR3: CASSLTGTRETQYF. In DNA form, the CDR3 reads TGCGCCAGCAGCTTGACGGGTACCCGGGAGACCCAGTACTTC. The chain employs TRBV5-1 and TRBJ2-5; D remains unclear. The CDR3 totals 14 residues. The germline CDR1 and CDR2 sequences are SGHRS and YFSETQ. The V gene lost 1 base and the J gene lost 5 bases, with 12 bases spanning the gap.

The chain is built from TRBV4-2 and TRBJ2-2, with 14 bases that match TRBD2. V trimming: 0 bases; J trimming: 4 bases; junction bases outside the gene matches: 4. Per germline, CDR1 LGHNA and CDR2 YNFKEQ. There are 18 residues in the CDR3. The CDR3 DNA sequence: TGTGCCAGCAGCCAAGATCTTGGACTAGCGGGGGGCACCGGGGAGCTGTTTTTT. Its translation is CASSQDLGLAGGTGELFF.